These 22 T cell receptor beta chains share one sample of origin, sequenced in a study of tumor-infiltrating lymphocytes in primary liver carcinoma. Unsorted bulk tissue of about 17-32 mg yielded co-extracted RNA and DNA. Making TCR beta cDNA involved around 500 ng total RNA and a constant-region primer. For TCR beta, libraries were produced by three nested multiplex PCR rounds using slightly modified ARM-PCR. Both of the initial two PCR rounds ran for nine to eleven cycles and employed TRBV1-TRBV30 forward primers alongside a C-beta reverse primer. MiXCR, run by TCRdb on the multiplex PCR reads, gives a single entry per CDR3 protein. The sample shows approximately 100,000 distinct CDR3 sequences, about 67% of them seen only once. Sequencing was done on a sample of liver tumor tissue from sampling region 2. Documented subset: tumor region T2, inferior pole. The receptor source for this set is a woman in her sixties with primary liver carcinoma and hepatitis B virus infection.

This clonotype was seen ten or more times. The rearrangement uses TRBV6-6 and TRBJ1-2; TRBD1 might be the D (5 bases). Germline V gives CDR1 MNHNY, CDR2 SVGAGI (reference sequence). The ends were cut back, 2 bases at V and 5 bases at J, with 12 bases in the middle. The CDR3 consists of 14 residues. CDR3 sequence reads: CASSYGAGYYGYTF. The CDR3 DNA follows: TGTGCCAGCAGTTACGGGGCAGGGTATTATGGCTACACCTTC.

This clonotype was observed a few times. A much larger clone differs by one base, so this may be a read error. The CDR3 DNA reads TGTGTCAGCAGTTCTCCGGGACAGGGGGCCGGCGGGGAGCTGTTTTTT. This encodes CVSSSPGQGAGGELFF. This chain links TRBV6-8 with TRBJ2-2; 12 nucleotides align to TRBD1. The germline V gene has CDR1 MNHGY and CDR2 SAAAGT. The CDR3 runs to 16 residues.

Regarding this clonotype: One end of the junction fails to match germline, which may point to a read error. The CDR3 DNA reads TGCGCCAGCAGCCAAACGGACAGGGGTGGAGCTTCCTTT. Translated: CASSQTDRGGASF. This chain uses TRBV4-1 with TRBJ1-1; 9 nucleotides line up with TRBD1. This CDR3 is built from 13 residues. Germline CDR1 and CDR2: MGHRA and YSYEKL.

This clonotype showed up just a few times. This may arise from a read error, as a much more abundant clone is one base away. The chain joins TRBV14 to TRBJ2-1, with D tentatively TRBD1 (5 bases). The CDR3 consists of 13 residues. Germline V gives CDR1 SGHDN, CDR2 FVKESK. Trimming stripped 7 bases from V and 3 bases from J, with 10 bases between. CDR3 residues: CASTQQGYNEQFF. Here the CDR3 DNA reads TGTGCCAGCACCCAGCAGGGCTACAATGAGCAGTTCTTC.

This rearrangement joins TRBV11-1 to TRBJ2-1; 7 positions match TRBD1. With V trimmed by 8 bases and J by 13 bases, 14 bases remained unmatched. The CDR3 has 13 amino acids. Germline V gene data show CDR1 as SGHAT and CDR2 as FQDESV (reference sequence). The CDR3 sequence: CASEADRRSEQFF. The CDR3, as DNA: TGTGCCAGCGAGGCGGACAGGCGAAGTGAACAGTTCTTC.

This clonotype appeared many times. V usage is TRBV5-1 and J usage is TRBJ1-2; TRBD1 matches 10 bases. V gave up 0 bases and J gave up 3 bases; unmatched junction bases: 5. CDR3 length: 16 amino acids. Germline V gene sequence: CDR1 SGHRS, CDR2 YFSETQ. The CDR3 here is CASSLAPTGGDYGYTF. The CDR3 DNA sequence: TGCGCCAGCAGCTTGGCCCCGACAGGGGGCGACTATGGCTACACCTTC. Filled out from reference TRBV5-1 and TRBJ1-2, the complete variable domain reads KAGVTQTPRYLIKTRGQQVTLSCSPISGHRSVSWYQQTPGQGLQFLFEYFSETQRNKGNFPGRFSGRQFSNSRSEMNVSTLELGDSALYLCASSLAPTGGDYGYTFGSGTRLTVV.

The rearrangement joins TRBV18 to TRBJ2-1; D is possibly TRBD2 (6 bases). With the DNA end fitting TRBJ2-7 better, the J assignment may be wrong. The germline V gene has CDR1 KGHSH and CDR2 LQKENI. The CDR3 has 14 residues. Here the CDR3 reads CASSPQRAGSEQYF. CDR3 coding DNA: TGTGCCAGCTCACCACAAAGGGCGGGGAGTGAGCAGTACTTC.

For this clonotype: At one of its ends the junction is not consistent with the germline gene, which may arise from a read error. V gene TRBV5-1 combines with J gene TRBJ2-3; maybe TRBD2 (7 bases). Germline CDR1 and CDR2: SGHRS and YFSETQ. CDR3 size: 16 residues. CDR3 in amino acids: CAGSLSGQTSTDTQYF. The CDR3 coding sequence is TGCGCCGGCAGCTTATCCGGACAGACTAGCACAGATACGCAATATTTT.

For this clonotype: One end of the junction is discordant with germline, which a read error may explain. This rearrangement joins TRBV11-2 to TRBJ2-1; perhaps TRBD2 as D (5 bases). The germline V gene encodes CDR1 SGHAT and CDR2 FQNNGV. The CDR3 is 15 amino acids. The CDR3 DNA reads TGTGCCAGCAACTTGCCGGGATTATGTGACAATGAGCAGCTCTTC. This translates into CASNLPGLCDNEQLF. Full variable domain (rest looked up from reference TRBV11-2 and TRBJ2-1): EAGVAQSPRYKIIEKRQSVAFWCNPISGHATLYWYQQILGQGPKLLIQFQNNGVVDDSQLPKDRFSAERLKGVDSTLKIQPAKLEDSAVYLCASNLPGLCDNEQLFGPGTRLTVL.

By share, this clonotype ranks as medium-sized (0.01 to 0.1%). V is TRBV11-1 and J is TRBJ2-1, with D uncertain. CDR1 is SGHAT and CDR2 is FQDESV in the germline V gene (reference sequence). This CDR3 is built from 13 residues. Trimming pared 3 bases from V and 12 bases from J, leaving 15 bases between. The CDR3: CASSLGSEVMQFF. CDR3 coding DNA: TGTGCCAGCAGCTTGGGGTCCGAGGTGATGCAGTTCTTC.

As to this clonotype: Compared with germline, one end of the junction differs, possibly owing to a read error. V and J are TRBV6-5 and TRBJ2-7; 11 bases align to TRBD2. This CDR3 contains 13 residues. Germline CDR1 and CDR2: MNHEY and SVGAGI. Here the CDR3 reads CAGRLAGRYGQYF. CDR3 bases: TGTGCCGGCAGACTAGCGGGAAGATACGGGCAGTACTTC.

This CDR3 is CASSLSPCGREHEQYF. The CDR3 nucleotides are TGTGCCAGCAGCTTGTCCCCTTGCGGGCGGGAGCACGAGCAGTACTTC. The chain employs TRBV7-8 and TRBJ2-7, with 7 positions matching TRBD2. The ends lost 3 bases at V and 5 bases at J; junction bases unmatched: 13. This CDR3 is built from 16 residues. Germline V gene sequence: CDR1 SGHVS, CDR2 FQNEAQ.

As for this clonotype: Sequence at one end of the junction differs from germline and may be a read error. This sequence joins TRBV6-2 or TRBV6-3 and TRBJ2-7; 9 bases align to TRBD1. The CDR3 consists of 19 residues. Germline assignment: CDR1 MNHEY and CDR2 SVGEGT. CDR3 loop: CTSARQINLNRGRRYEQYF. CDR3 coding DNA: TGTACCAGCGCGCGCCAAATTAACCTAAACAGGGGGCGCCGATACGAGCAGTACTTT.

As concerns this clonotype: At one of its ends the junction is not consistent with the germline gene, which may arise from a read error. The J gene is TRBJ2-2, the V gene TRBV5-1; 10 bases line up with TRBD2. CDR3 length: 18 amino acids. CDR1 SGHRS and CDR2 YFSETQ come from the germline V gene. The CDR3 sequence is CASSLVPSGSQNTWELFF. CDR3 in DNA: TGCGCCAGCAGCTTGGTCCCTAGCGGGAGTCAGAACACCTGGGAGCTGTTTTTT.

The chain employs TRBV5-1 and TRBJ2-1; perhaps TRBD2 as D (5 bases). Looked up from germline, CDR1 is SGHRS and CDR2 is YFSETQ. The CDR3 runs 15 residues. V was clipped by 4 bases and J by 9 bases, with 20 bases between them. CDR3 region: CASSPRDPHHSEQFF. CDR3 nucleotide sequence: TGCGCCAGCAGCCCTCGGGATCCGCATCACAGTGAGCAGTTCTTC. Full variable domain (rest looked up from reference TRBV5-1 and TRBJ2-1): KAGVTQTPRYLIKTRGQQVTLSCSPISGHRSVSWYQQTPGQGLQFLFEYFSETQRNKGNFPGRFSGRQFSNSRSEMNVSTLELGDSALYLCASSPRDPHHSEQFFGPGTRLTVL.

The genes are TRBV19 and TRBJ2-1; TRBD2 matches 9 bases. Germline CDR1 reads LNHDA; CDR2 reads SQIVND (reference sequence). The V gene end was trimmed by 3 bases and the J gene end by 5 bases; junction bases not matched to a gene: 8. There are 16 residues in the CDR3. This CDR3 reads CASSMRKSGRNNEQFF. Here the CDR3 DNA reads TGTGCCAGTAGTATGAGGAAAAGCGGGAGGAACAATGAGCAGTTCTTC.

Concerning this clonotype: One base away lies a much larger clone, so this may be a sequencing read error. This chain connects TRBV5-5 to TRBJ2-3, with TRBD2 matching over 8 bases. Trimming took 0 bases from V and 5 from J; bases not matched to a gene: 5. CDR3 size: 15 residues. CDR1 and CDR2 (germline): SGHKS, YYEKEE (reference sequence). CDR3 nucleotides: TGTGCCAGCAGCTTGGTGACTAGCGTGGAAGATACGCAGTATTTT. It is translated as CASSLVTSVEDTQYF.

Worth noting for this clonotype: Likely a read error: the CDR3 ends without its conserved phenylalanine or tryptophan. The chain has TRBV11-3 and TRBJ2-3; 9 bases match TRBD2. The CDR3 runs 18 residues. The germline CDR1 and CDR2 sequences are SGHNT and YENEEA. In nucleotides, the CDR3 is TGTGCCAGTAGCCGTTGGGTAGCGGGAGAAGATAGCACGGATACGCAGTATTTA. Amino acids: CASSRWVAGEDSTDTQYL.

The chain uses TRBV28 and TRBJ2-5, with D perhaps matching TRBD2 (6 bases). Germline loops: CDR1 MDHEN, CDR2 SYDVKM. V lost 3 bases and J 11 bases, leaving 19 bases between the germline ends. The length of the CDR3 is 14 residues. CDR3 loop: CASSFGGNQDTQYF. CDR3 coding DNA: TGTGCCAGCAGTTTTGGGGGGAACCAAGATACTCAGTACTTC.

The chain recombines TRBV10-3 with TRBJ1-1, with 7 bases fitting TRBD1. There are 11 residues in the CDR3. Losses at the gene ends were 10 bases for V and 9 bases for J; bases not matched to a gene: 8. The germline CDR1 and CDR2 sequences are ENHRY and SYGVKD. The CDR3: CATRDSPQAFF. In nucleotides, the CDR3 is TGTGCCACCCGGGACAGTCCACAAGCTTTCTTT.

Concerning this clonotype: Because it lacks the conserved phenylalanine or tryptophan at the end, this CDR3 is likely a read error. The chain's CDR3 is CASSQEGRSAAYEQYS. The CDR3 bases are TGTGCCAGCAGCCAAGAAGGCAGAAGCGCGGCGTACGAGCAGTACTCC. This chain joins TRBV14 and TRBJ2-7; no definite D call. The ends were cut back, 0 bases at V and 4 bases at J, with 16 bases in the middle. CDR3 length equals 16 residues. In germline, CDR1 is SGHDN, CDR2 FVKESK.

This clonotype was picked up many times. V is TRBV28 and J is TRBJ2-1, with D perhaps TRBD1 (6 bases). The ends were cut back, 3 bases at V and 6 bases at J, with 18 bases in the middle. CDR3 length: 16 residues. The germline V gene has CDR1 MDHEN and CDR2 SYDVKM. The CDR3 coding sequence is TGTGCCAGCAGTTTCAGGGGTCGGGCGACGGGCAATGAGCAGTTCTTC. This translates into CASSFRGRATGNEQFF.